A single sample gave rise to the 4 T cell receptor beta chains below, sequenced in a study of patients and donors after allogeneic stem cell transplantation. Each CDR3 protein gets one entry after TCRdb re-called the RT-PCR reads with MiXCR. The sample records tens of thousands of distinct CDR3 sequences, less than 15% being singletons. Sequences were obtained from blood, either unsorted or a sorted T cell fraction (not recorded which). These receptors all come from a human donor who was either an allogeneic HSCT recipient or a stem cell or donor lymphocyte infusion donor (not recorded which). It is not recorded whose cells these are; they may come from a transplant donor.

There are a few counts of this clonotype. The rearrangement uses TRBV7-8 and TRBJ2-5; D remains ambiguous. Germline loops: CDR1 SGHVS, CDR2 FQNEAQ. Between the trimmed V and J ends, which lost 1 base and 5 bases, there was a span of 5 bases. The CDR3 spans 12 residues. The CDR3 here is CASSLGPETQYF. CDR3 DNA sequence: TGTGCCAGCAGCTTAGGGCCTGAGACCCAGTACTTC. The full variable domain, rest sourced from reference TRBV7-8 and TRBJ2-5, is GAGVSQSPRYKVAKRGQDVALRCDPISGHVSLFWYQQALGQGPEFLTYFQNEAQLDKSGLPSDRFFAERPEGSVSTLKIQRTQQEDSAVYLCASSLGPETQYFGPGTRLLVL.

This clonotype has at least ten counts. The chain recombines TRBV7-6 with TRBJ1-4, with D unresolved. The length of the CDR3 is 15 residues. Germline V lookup: CDR1 SGHVS, CDR2 FNYEAQ. Trimming left V 1 base short and J 7 bases short, with 13 bases between. The DNA for the CDR3 is TGTGCCAGCAGCTTAGAGGCCGCGGGAAGTGAAAAACTGTTTTTT. This codes for CASSLEAAGSEKLFF. The complete variable domain, with remaining parts taken from reference TRBV7-6 and TRBJ1-4, reads GAGVSQSPRYKVTKRGQDVALRCDPISGHVSLYWYRQALGQGPEFLTYFNYEAQQDKSGLPNDRFSAERPEGSISTLTIQRTEQRDSAMYRCASSLEAAGSEKLFFGSGTQLSVL.

This clonotype was seen ten or more times. This sequence joins TRBV7-9 and TRBJ1-2, with 7 bases matching TRBD1. Germline trimming cut 3 bases from V and 4 bases from J; bases unmatched to any gene: 5. Germline V gene sequence: CDR1 SEHNR, CDR2 FQNEAQ (reference sequence). CDR3 length equals 14 residues. The CDR3 here is CASSFQGVPYGYTF. The DNA for the CDR3 is TGTGCCAGCAGCTTTCAGGGGGTCCCCTATGGCTACACCTTC.

This clonotype was seen a handful of times. V and J are TRBV28 and TRBJ2-2; D is undetermined. The CDR3 is made up of 15 amino acids. V was clipped by 1 base and J by 4 bases, with 10 bases between them. Germline loops: CDR1 MDHEN, CDR2 SYDVKM. In DNA, the CDR3 is TGTGCCAGCAGTTTATACCTAGTCGTCACCGGGGAGCTGTTTTTT. This gives the protein CASSLYLVVTGELFF.